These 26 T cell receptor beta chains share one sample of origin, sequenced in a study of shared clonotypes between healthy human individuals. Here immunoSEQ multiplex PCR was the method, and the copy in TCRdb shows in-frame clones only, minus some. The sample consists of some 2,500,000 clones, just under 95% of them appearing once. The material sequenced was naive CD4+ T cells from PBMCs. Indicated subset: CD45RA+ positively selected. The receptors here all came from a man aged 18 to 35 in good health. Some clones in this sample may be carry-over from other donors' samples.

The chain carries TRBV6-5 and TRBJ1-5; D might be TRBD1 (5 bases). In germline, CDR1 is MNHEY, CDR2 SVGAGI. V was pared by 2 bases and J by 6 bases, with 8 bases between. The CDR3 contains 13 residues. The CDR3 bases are TGTGCCAGCAGTTACAGGGACGGTCAGCCCCAGCATTTT. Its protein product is CASSYRDGQPQHF.

In DNA, the CDR3 is TGTGCCAGCAGCCCTCCTTGGAGAGGGGGTGGGGAGACCCAGTACTTC. It encodes CASSPPWRGGGETQYF. The rearrangement links TRBV5-6 to TRBJ2-5; D might be TRBD1 (6 bases). This CDR3 is built from 16 residues. The germline gives CDR1 SGHDT, CDR2 YYEEEE. V gave up 4 bases and J gave up 5 bases, with 21 bases separating them.

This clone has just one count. CDR3 nucleotides: TGTGCCAGCTCCGATCGACAGGAGAATGAGCAGTTCTTC. This gives the protein CASSDRQENEQFF. This sequence joins TRBV18 and TRBJ2-1, with a weak D call TRBD1 (6 bases). CDR1 is KGHSH, CDR2 LQKENI, per germline. CDR3 length equals 13 residues. V lost 6 bases, J lost 7 bases, and 13 bases lay in between.

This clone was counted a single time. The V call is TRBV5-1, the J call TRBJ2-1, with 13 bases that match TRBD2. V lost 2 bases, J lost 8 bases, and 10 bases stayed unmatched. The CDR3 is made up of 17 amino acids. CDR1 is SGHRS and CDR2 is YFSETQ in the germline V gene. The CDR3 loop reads CASSLGTSGTPLDEQFF. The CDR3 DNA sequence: TGCGCCAGCAGCTTAGGGACTAGCGGGACCCCCCTCGATGAGCAGTTCTTC.

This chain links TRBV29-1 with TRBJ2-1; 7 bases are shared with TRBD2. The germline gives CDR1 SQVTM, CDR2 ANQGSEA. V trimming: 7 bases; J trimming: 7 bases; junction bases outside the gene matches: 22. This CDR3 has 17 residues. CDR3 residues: CSAPRWGSGEGRNEQFF. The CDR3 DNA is TGCAGCGCCCCTCGATGGGGGAGCGGGGAGGGCCGGAATGAGCAGTTCTTC.

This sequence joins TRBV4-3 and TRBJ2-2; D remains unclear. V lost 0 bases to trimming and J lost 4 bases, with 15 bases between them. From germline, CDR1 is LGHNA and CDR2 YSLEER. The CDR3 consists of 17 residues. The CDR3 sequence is CASSQDPAPRFTGELFF. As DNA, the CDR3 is TGCGCCAGCAGCCAAGACCCTGCCCCTAGGTTCACCGGGGAGCTGTTTTTT.

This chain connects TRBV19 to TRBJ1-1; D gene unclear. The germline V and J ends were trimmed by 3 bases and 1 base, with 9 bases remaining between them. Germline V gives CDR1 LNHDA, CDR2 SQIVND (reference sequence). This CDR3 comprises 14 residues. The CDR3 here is CASSMLGGNTEAFF. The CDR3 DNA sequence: TGTGCCAGTAGTATGCTTGGAGGGAACACTGAAGCTTTCTTT.

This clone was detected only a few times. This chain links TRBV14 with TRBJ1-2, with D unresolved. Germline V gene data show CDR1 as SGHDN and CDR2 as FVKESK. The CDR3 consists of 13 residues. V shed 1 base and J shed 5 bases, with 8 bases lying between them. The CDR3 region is CASSQVRGYGYTF. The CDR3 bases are TGTGCCAGCAGCCAAGTCCGCGGTTATGGCTACACCTTC.

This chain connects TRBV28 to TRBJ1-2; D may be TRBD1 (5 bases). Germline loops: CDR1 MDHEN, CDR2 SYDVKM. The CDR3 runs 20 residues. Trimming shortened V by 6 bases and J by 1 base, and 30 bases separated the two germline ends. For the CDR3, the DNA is TGTGCCAGCAGGACAGTCGCCCTTGGGAGGGGCTGGGGGGGTAACTATGGCTACACCTTC. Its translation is CASRTVALGRGWGGNYGYTF.

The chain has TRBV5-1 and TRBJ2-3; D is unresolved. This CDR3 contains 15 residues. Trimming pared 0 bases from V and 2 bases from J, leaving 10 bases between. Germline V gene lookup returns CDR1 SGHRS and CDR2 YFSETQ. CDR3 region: CASSLDRSTTDTQYF. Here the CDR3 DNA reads TGCGCCAGCAGCTTGGATAGGTCGACCACAGATACGCAGTATTTT.

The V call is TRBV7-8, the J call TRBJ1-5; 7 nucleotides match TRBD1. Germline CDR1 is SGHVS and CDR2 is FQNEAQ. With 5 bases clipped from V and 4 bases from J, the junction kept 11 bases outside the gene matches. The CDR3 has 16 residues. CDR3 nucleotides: TGTGCCAGCAGCCGAGGAACAGGGGTGGAAAATCAGCCCCAGCATTTT. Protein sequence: CASSRGTGVENQPQHF.

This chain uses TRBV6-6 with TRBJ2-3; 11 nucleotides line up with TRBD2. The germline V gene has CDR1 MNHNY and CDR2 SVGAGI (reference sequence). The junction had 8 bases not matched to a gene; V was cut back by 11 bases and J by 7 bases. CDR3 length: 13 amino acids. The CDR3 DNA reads TGTGCCGTAGAGGGGACTAGCGGTTATACGCAGTATTTT. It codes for CAVEGTSGYTQYF.

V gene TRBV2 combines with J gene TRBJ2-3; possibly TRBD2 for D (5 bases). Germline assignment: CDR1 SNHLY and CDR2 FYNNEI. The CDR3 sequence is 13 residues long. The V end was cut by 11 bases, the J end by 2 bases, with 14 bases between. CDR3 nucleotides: TGTGCCGGGAGTAGGAGGTTCACAGATACGCAGTATTTT. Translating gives CAGSRRFTDTQYF.

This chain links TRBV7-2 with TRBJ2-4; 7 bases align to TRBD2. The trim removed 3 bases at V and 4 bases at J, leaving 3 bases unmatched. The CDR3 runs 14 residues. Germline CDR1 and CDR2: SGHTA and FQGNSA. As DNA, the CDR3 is TGTGCCAGCAGCTTGGGAGGGATGAAAAACATTCAGTACTTC. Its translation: CASSLGGMKNIQYF. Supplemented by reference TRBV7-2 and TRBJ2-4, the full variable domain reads GAGVSQSPSNKVTEKGKDVELRCDPISGHTALYWYRQSLGQGLEFLIYFQGNSAPDKSGLPSDRFSAERTGGSVSTLTIQRTQQEDSAVYLCASSLGGMKNIQYFGAGTRLSVL.

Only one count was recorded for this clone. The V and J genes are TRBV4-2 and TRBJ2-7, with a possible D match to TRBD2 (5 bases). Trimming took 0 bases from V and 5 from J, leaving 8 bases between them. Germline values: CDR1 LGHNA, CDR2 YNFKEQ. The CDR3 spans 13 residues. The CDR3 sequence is CASSQELRDEQYF. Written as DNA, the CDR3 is TGTGCCAGCAGCCAAGAGTTGAGGGACGAGCAGTACTTC.

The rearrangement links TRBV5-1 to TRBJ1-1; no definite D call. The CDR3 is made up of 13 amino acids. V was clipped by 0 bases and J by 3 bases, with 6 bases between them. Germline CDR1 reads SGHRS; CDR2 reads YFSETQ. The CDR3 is CASSLEAYTEAFF. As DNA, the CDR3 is TGCGCCAGCAGCTTGGAAGCTTACACTGAAGCTTTCTTT.

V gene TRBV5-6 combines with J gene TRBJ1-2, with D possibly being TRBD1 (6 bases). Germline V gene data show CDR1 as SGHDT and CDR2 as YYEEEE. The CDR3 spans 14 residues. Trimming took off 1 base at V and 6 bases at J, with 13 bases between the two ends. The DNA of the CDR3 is TGTGCCAGCAGCTTGAAAGGGGGATGGGATGGCTACACCTTC. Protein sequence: CASSLKGGWDGYTF.

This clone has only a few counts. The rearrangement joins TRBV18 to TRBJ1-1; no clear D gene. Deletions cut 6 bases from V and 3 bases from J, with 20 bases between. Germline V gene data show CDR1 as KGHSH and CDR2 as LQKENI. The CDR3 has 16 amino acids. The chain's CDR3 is CASSPFERITYTEAFF. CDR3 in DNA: TGTGCCAGCTCCCCATTTGAGCGGATCACTTACACTGAAGCTTTCTTT.

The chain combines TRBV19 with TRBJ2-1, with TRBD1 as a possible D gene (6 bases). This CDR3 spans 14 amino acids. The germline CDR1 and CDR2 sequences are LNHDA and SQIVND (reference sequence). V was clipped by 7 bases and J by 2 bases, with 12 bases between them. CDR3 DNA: TGTGCCAGTACCTCCCGACAGGCCTACAATGAGCAGTTCTTC. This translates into CASTSRQAYNEQFF.

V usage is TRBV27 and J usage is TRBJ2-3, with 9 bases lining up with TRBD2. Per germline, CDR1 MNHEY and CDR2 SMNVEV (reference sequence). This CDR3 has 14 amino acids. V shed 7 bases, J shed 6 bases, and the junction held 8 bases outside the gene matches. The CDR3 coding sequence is TGTGCCAGCACGCCAGCGGGAGGATGGGATACGCAGTATTTT. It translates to CASTPAGGWDTQYF.

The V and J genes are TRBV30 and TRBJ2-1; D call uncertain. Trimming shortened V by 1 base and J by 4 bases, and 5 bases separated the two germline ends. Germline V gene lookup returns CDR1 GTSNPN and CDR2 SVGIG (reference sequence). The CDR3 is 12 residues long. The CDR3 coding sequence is TGTGCCTGGAGTGCCCTTTACAATGAGCAGTTCTTC. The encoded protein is CAWSALYNEQFF.

The CDR3 nucleotides are TGTGCCATCAGTGCCGGGACAGGGAGCTCCTACGAGCAGTACTTC. Amino acids: CAISAGTGSSYEQYF. The V call is TRBV10-3, the J call TRBJ2-7, with 9 bases matching TRBD1. Germline CDR1 reads ENHRY; CDR2 reads SYGVKD. V shed 4 bases, J shed 0 bases, and the junction held 4 bases outside the gene matches. The CDR3 runs 15 residues.

CDR3 nucleotides: TGTGCCAGGGGTTCTAGCACAGATACGCAGTATTTT. It translates to CARGSSTDTQYF. V and J are TRBV30 and TRBJ2-3; D might be TRBD1 (5 bases). CDR1 and CDR2 from the germline V gene are GTSNPN and SVGIG (reference sequence). The CDR3 covers 12 residues. V was shortened by 8 bases and J by 0 bases, with 9 bases between the two germline ends.

CDR3 residues: CASSPAPWGIANTEAFF. Here the CDR3 DNA reads TGTGCCAGCAGCCCGGCCCCTTGGGGGATTGCGAACACTGAAGCTTTCTTT. This chain links TRBV5-6 with TRBJ1-1, with D possibly TRBD1 on 5 matching bases. Looked up from germline, CDR1 is SGHDT and CDR2 is YYEEEE. The V and J ends lost 4 bases and 1 base respectively, with 20 bases between them. The CDR3 is 17 residues long.

This CDR3 is CASSTTGGSTDTQYF. CDR3 DNA: TGTGCCAGCAGCACCACAGGGGGAAGCACAGATACGCAGTATTTT. The rearrangement links TRBV7-3 to TRBJ2-3; 8 bases match TRBD1. The CDR3 is made up of 15 amino acids. V lost 5 bases, J lost 0 bases, and 4 bases stayed unmatched. Germline values: CDR1 SGHTA, CDR2 FQGTGA. The full variable domain, rest sourced from reference TRBV7-3 and TRBJ2-3, is GAGVSQTPSNKVTEKGKYVELRCDPISGHTALYWYRQSLGQGPEFLIYFQGTGAADDSGLPNDRFFAVRPEGSVSTLKIQRTERGDSAVYLCASSTTGGSTDTQYFGPGTRLTVL.

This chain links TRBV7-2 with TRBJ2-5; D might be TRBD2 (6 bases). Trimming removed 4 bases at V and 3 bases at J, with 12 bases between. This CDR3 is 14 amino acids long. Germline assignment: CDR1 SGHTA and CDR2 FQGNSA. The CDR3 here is CASSSDGGKETQYF. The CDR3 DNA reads TGTGCCAGCAGCTCCGACGGCGGGAAAGAGACCCAGTACTTC.